This TCR beta chain was captured in a study of blood T cell repertoires in COVID-19. Whole-study context: Collection of acute and convalescent COVID-19 samples took place in the United States, Italy and Spain.

As handled by the study authors: Estimation of nucleated cell counts relied on the amplification of reference gene primers. Sequenced by immunoSEQ multiplex PCR; TCRdb stores in-frame clones only, minus some. The V and J calls and the clone size are those of that table, but D and trimming were determined from the DNA. The sample lists about 34,000 clones; 90% were seen once. The germline V and J ends were trimmed by 0 bases and 5 bases, with 14 bases remaining between them. This CDR3 is 15 amino acids long. Germline CDR1 and CDR2: SGHRS and YFSETQ. This receptor was obtained from a man aged 55 to 70 with active or convalescent COVID-19. The chain employs TRBV5-1 and TRBJ1-1, with D possibly TRBD1 on 6 matching bases. The sequenced sample was peripheral blood. The CDR3 DNA reads TGCGCCAGCAGCTTGGCAGACAGGTCCTATACTGAAGCTTTCTTT. Its protein is CASSLADRSYTEAFF.